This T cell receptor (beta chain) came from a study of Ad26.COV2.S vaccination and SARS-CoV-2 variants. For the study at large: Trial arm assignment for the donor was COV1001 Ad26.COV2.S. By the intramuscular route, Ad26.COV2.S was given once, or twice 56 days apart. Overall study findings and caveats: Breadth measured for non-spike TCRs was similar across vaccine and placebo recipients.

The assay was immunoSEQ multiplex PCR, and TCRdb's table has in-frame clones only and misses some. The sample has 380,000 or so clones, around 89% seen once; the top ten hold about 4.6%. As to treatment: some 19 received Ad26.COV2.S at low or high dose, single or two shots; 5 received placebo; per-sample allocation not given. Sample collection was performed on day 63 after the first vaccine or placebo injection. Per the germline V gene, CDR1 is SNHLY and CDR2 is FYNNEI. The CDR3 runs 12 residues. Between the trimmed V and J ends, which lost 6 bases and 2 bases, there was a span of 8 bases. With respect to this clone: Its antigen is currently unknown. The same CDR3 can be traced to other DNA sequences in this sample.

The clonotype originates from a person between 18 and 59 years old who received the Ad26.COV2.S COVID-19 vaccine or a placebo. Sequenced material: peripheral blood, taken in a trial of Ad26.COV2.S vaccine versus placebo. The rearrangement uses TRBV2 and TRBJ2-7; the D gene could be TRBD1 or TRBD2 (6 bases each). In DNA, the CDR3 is TGTGCCAGCAGGGGGGGCACCTACGAGCAGTACTTC. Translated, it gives CASRGGTYEQYF.